This TCR beta chain appears in the sequencing data of a study of blood T cells in healthy people across ages. Study observations and caveats: TCR beta diversity, measured per million T cells, fell in a roughly linear way with age.

For the second PCR, which ran for about 6 to 11 cycles, a sample-barcoded 5' primer and a J-beta primer mix were used. TCRdb used MiXCR to reprocess the 5' RACE reads, holding one entry per CDR3 protein. The repertoire includes around 1,500,000 distinct CDR3 sequences, 42% of them detected once, and 7.9% sits in the top ten. The CDR3 runs 15 residues. The V segment lost 0 bases and the J segment 3 bases; nucleotides outside the gene matches: 5. Germline CDR1 is DFQATT and CDR2 is SNEGSKA (reference sequence). Concerning this clonotype itself: Its antigen is still unknown.

This TCR derives from a woman aged 18-30 years in good health. This sequence joins TRBV20-1 and TRBJ2-7, with 10 nucleotides matching TRBD2. The sequenced material came from blood. CDR3: CSARELAGNYYEQYF. In DNA, the CDR3 is TGCAGTGCTAGAGAACTAGCGGGGAATTACTACGAGCAGTACTTC.